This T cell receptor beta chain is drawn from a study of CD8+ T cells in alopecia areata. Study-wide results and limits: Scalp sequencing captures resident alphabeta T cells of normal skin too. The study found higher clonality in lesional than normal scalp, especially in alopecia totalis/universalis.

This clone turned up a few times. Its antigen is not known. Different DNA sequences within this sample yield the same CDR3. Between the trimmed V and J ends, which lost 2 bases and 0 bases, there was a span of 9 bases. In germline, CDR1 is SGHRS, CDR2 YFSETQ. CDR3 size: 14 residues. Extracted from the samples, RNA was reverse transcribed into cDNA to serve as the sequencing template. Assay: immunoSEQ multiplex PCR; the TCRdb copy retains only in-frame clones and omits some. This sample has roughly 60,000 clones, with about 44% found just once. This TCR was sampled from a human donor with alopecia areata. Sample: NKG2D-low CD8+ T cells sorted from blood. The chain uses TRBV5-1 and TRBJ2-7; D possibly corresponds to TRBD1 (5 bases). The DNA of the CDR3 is TGCGCCAGCAGCTTTGACAGTAGCTCCTACGAGCAGTACTTC. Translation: CASSFDSSSYEQYF.